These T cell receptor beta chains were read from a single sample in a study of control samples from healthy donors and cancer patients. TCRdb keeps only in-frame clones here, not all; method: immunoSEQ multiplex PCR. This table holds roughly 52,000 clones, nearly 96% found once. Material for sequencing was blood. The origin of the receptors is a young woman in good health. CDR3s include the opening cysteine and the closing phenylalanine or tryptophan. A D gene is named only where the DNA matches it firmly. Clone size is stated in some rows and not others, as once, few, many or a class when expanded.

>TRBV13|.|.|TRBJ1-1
CASSFLSEAFF
TGTGCCAGCAGCTTTCTCTCTGAAGCTTTCTTT
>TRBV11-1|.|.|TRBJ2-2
CASSLAYTGELFF
TGTGCCAGCAGCTTAGCCTACACCGGGGAGCTGTTTTTT
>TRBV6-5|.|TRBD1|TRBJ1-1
CASNLQGALGTEAFF
TGTGCCAGCAACTTACAGGGGGCGCTGGGCACTGAAGCTTTCTTT
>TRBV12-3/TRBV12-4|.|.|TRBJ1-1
CASTYTKNTEAFF
TGTGCCAGCACTTACACTAAGAACACTGAAGCTTTCTTT
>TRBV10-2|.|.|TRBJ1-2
CASSEAGYFGYTF
TGCGCCAGCAGTGAGGCGGGGTACTTTGGCTACACCTTC
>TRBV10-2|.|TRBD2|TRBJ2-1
CASGGTSGHNEQFF
TGCGCCAGCGGTGGGACTAGCGGCCACAATGAGCAGTTCTTC
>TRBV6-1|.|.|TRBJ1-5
CASSESQGIYSNQPQHF
TGTGCCAGCAGTGAAAGTCAGGGGATTTATAGCAATCAGCCCCAGCATTTT
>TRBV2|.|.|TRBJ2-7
CASRSVKTATSYEQYF
TGTGCCAGCAGGTCGGTCAAAACAGCCACCTCCTACGAGCAGTACTTC
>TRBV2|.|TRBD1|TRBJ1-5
CASSLGQAGQPQHF
TGTGCCAGCAGTTTAGGACAGGCCGGGCAGCCCCAGCATTTT
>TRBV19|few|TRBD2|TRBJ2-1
CASSIGQLRLAGAPIYNEQFF
TGTGCCAGTAGTATAGGCCAATTACGACTAGCGGGAGCACCGATTTACAATGAGCAGTTCTTC
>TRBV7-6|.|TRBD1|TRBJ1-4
CASSLVWTGDGSEKLFF
TGTGCCAGCAGCTTAGTATGGACAGGGGACGGCTCTGAAAAACTGTTTTTT
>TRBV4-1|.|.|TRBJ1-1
CASSQDTGSSEAFF
TGCGCCAGCAGCCAAGATACCGGCAGTTCTGAAGCTTTCTTT
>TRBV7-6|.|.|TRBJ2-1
CASSANGAYNEQFF
TGTGCCAGCAGCGCAAACGGAGCGTACAATGAGCAGTTCTTC
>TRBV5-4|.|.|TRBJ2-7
CASSLEDSSYEQYF
TGTGCCAGCAGCTTGGAGGACAGCTCCTACGAGCAGTACTTC
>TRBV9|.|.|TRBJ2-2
CASSVGTGELFF
TGTGCCAGCAGCGTAGGAACCGGGGAGCTGTTTTTT
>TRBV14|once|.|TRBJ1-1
CASSQDNGERAAFF
TGTGCCAGCAGCCAAGATAACGGCGAACGAGCAGCTTTCTTT
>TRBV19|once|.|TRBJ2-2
CASSPWAGELFF
TGTGCCAGTAGCCCCTGGGCCGGGGAGCTGTTTTTT
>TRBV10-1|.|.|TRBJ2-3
CASSVARDSTDTQYF
TGCGCCAGCAGTGTTGCCAGGGATAGCACAGATACGCAGTATTTT
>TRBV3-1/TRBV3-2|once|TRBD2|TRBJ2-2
CASRSSGGTGELFF
TGTGCCAGCAGGTCGAGCGGGGGCACCGGGGAGCTGTTTTTT
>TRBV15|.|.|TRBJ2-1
CATSRAGGRGVYNEQFF
TGTGCCACCAGCAGAGCCGGGGGGCGCGGGGTCTACAATGAGCAGTTCTTC